This T cell receptor (beta chain) was identified during a study of blood T cells in healthy people across ages. Trimming removed 6 bases from V and 13 bases from J, with 22 bases in between. This CDR3 has 14 amino acids. CDR1 is LNHNV and CDR2 is YYDKDF in the germline V gene (reference sequence). This clonotype was detected many times. Its target is not known. Sample-barcoded 5' priming and a J-beta primer mix drove a second PCR of roughly 6 to 12 cycles. The authors tagged each cDNA molecule using a template-switch adaptor with 12 random nucleotides. Via MiXCR, TCRdb re-called the 5' RACE reads, giving one row per CDR3 protein. The sample yields around 1.7 million distinct CDR3 sequences, over 25% seen once. Broader study findings: Roughly linear age-related decline in beta diversity appeared, significant by age approximately 40. When set beside aged donors, long-lived donors presented more naive CD4+ cells and higher diversity. A strong correlation between TCR beta diversity and naive T cell percentage was seen.

The TCR sequence derives from a woman aged 30 to 39 in good health. Sequencing was done on a sample of blood. This chain uses TRBV15 with TRBJ2-4, with D possibly called TRBD1 or TRBD2 (7 bases each). CDR3 in DNA: TGTGCCACCAGTTACAGGGGAGGGTCTGGACTCCAGTACTTC. Protein sequence: CATSYRGGSGLQYF.